This record concerns one T cell receptor beta chain sequence. Its target is not known. Sequencing used immunoSEQ multiplex PCR; TCRdb keeps in-frame clones, though not all of them. The sample holds 90,000 to 150,000 clones, approximately 90% seen once. This sample was included in a study of T cell responses to AZD1222 COVID-19 vaccine. Points from the study as a whole: Repertoires were obtained only post-peak T cell response. Two AZD1222 doses significantly raised spike-specific TCR breadth and depth over controls.

Trimming took 3 bases from V and 5 from J; bases not matched to a gene: 9. The V gene's germline CDR1 is SGDLS and CDR2 YYNGEE. The CDR3 has 15 amino acids. The chain links TRBV9 to TRBJ1-2, with 8 bases lining up with TRBD1. The source material was peripheral blood, sampled on day 0 of AZD1222 vaccination. The receptor's source is an adult in good health. The chain's CDR3 is CASSAPGQGPYGYTF. The DNA for the CDR3 is TGTGCCAGCAGCGCGCCAGGACAGGGCCCGTATGGCTACACCTTC.